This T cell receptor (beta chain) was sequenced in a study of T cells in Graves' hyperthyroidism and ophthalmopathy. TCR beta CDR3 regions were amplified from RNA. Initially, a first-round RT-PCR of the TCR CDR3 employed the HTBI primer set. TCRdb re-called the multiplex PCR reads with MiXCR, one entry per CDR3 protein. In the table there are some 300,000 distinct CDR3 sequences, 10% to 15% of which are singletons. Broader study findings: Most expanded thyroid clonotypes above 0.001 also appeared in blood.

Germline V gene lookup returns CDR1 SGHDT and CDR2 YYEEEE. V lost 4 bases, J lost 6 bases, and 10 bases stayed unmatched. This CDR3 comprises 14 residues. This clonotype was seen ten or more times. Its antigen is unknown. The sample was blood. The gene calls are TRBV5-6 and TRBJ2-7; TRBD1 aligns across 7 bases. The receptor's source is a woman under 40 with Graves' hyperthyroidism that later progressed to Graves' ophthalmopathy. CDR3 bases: TGTGCCAGCAGCCCCAGCAGGGGGATCGTCGAGCAGTACTTC. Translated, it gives CASSPSRGIVEQYF.